This T cell receptor beta chain is from a study of T cell responses to AZD1222 COVID-19 vaccine. Notes on the study in general: In a largely white British group with more females than males, clonal diversity was possibly underestimated.

As to this clone: The antigen is not known.

The assay was immunoSEQ multiplex PCR, and TCRdb's table has in-frame clones only and misses some. The table shows 110,000 to 150,000 clones, with less than 95% occurring only once. Germline loops: CDR1 MNHEY, CDR2 SMNVEV (reference sequence). This CDR3 has 15 amino acids. The ends lost 7 bases at V and 0 bases at J; junction bases unmatched: 5. This clonotype originated in an adult in good health. The V call is TRBV27, the J call TRBJ2-1; TRBD2 matches 8 bases. Sample: peripheral blood, taken on day 0 of AZD1222 vaccination. CDR3 sequence (DNA): TGTGCCAGCACCTTGGGGACTAGCTCCTACAATGAGCAGTTCTTC. This codes for CASTLGTSSYNEQFF.